The sequence of this T cell receptor (beta chain) was determined in a study of blood T cell repertoires in COVID-19. Study context: Donors in the United States, Italy and Spain gave samples during acute or convalescent COVID-19. T cells, B-cell-depleted T cells, or PBMCs supplied cDNA or gDNA.

The V gene's germline CDR1 is MGHRA and CDR2 YSYEKL. The J segment lost 8 bases and the V segment lost 2 bases, leaving 9 bases of the junction unmatched. This CDR3 region has 16 residues. Original methodology: For nucleated cells, counts were estimated from reference gene primer amplification. Clones were sequenced by immunoSEQ multiplex PCR, and TCRdb holds only the in-frame ones, with some missing. The D gene and trimming were derived from the DNA, and the V and J assignments and clone size from that table. The sample holds about 210,000 clones, 89% seen once. The chain combines TRBV4-1 with TRBJ2-3; 11 nucleotides match TRBD2. The receptor was derived from a woman aged 40 to 50 with acute or convalescent COVID-19. The sample taken for sequencing was peripheral blood. CDR3 region: CASSQLYSGGEGTQYF. The DNA for the CDR3 is TGCGCCAGCAGCCAACTTTATAGCGGGGGGGAAGGTACGCAGTATTTT.